This TCR beta chain was recorded in a study of blood T cells in healthy people across ages. A second PCR of 7 to 11 cycles used a sample-barcoded 5' primer and a J-beta primer mix. One entry per CDR3 protein, called by TCRdb with MiXCR from the 5' RACE reads. The sample shows 1.5 million to 2 million distinct CDR3 sequences, 28% of them seen only once. As to this clonotype: Its target is unknown.

The CDR3 is 17 residues long. Germline loops: CDR1 MNHNY, CDR2 SVGAGI (reference sequence). With 8 bases clipped from V and 2 bases from J, the junction kept 14 bases outside the gene matches. Study-wide points: Compared with aged donors, long-lived donors showed fewer expanded clones, suggesting selection.

This sequence originates from a woman aged 25 to 39 in good health. The material sequenced was blood. J is TRBJ2-1 and V is TRBV6-6; 8 bases line up with TRBD2. The CDR3 is CASSPLEAGVPYNEQFF. DNA for the CDR3: TGTGCCAGCTCCCCTCTAGAAGCGGGAGTCCCCTACAATGAGCAGTTCTTC.